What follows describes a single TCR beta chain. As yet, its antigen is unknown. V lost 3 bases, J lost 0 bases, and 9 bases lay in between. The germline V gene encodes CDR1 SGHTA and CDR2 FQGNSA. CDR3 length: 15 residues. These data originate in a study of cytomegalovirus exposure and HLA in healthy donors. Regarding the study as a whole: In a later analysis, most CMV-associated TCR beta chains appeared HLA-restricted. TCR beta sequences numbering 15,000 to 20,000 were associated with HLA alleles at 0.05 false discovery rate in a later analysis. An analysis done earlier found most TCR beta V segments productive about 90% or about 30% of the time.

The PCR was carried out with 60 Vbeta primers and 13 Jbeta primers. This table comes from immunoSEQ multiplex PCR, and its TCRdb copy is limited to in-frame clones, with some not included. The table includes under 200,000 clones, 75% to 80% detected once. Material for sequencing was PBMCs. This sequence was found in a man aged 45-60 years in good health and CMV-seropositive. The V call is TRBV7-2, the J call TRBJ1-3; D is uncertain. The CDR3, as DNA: TGTGCCAGCAGCTTTCGAGGGTCCTCTGGAAACACCATATATTTT. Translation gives CASSFRGSSGNTIYF.